What follows are 2 T cell receptor beta chains derived from one specimen sequenced in a study of OX40 agonist ivuxolimab in advanced cancers. The receptor library was made with the immunoSEQ multiplex PCR assay. TCRdb took this table from immuneACCESS and kept in-frame rearrangements with V and J called. Such tables lack part of the clones; where checked against another copy, unresolved V genes explain under half of the gap, and the rest is unexplained. The sample table contains roughly 30,000 clones; only one count was recorded for about 88% of them. Roughly 15% of the sample is taken by the ten largest. The specimen was CD4+ or CD8+ T cells sorted from blood, collected in a trial of the OX40 agonist ivuxolimab. The receptors shown here come from an adult with an advanced solid tumor such as melanoma, head and neck, liver or kidney cancer.

This clone has just one count. The chain links TRBV5-1 to TRBJ2-1; D remains unclear. Trimming took 8 bases from V and 3 from J, leaving 9 bases between them. CDR3 length equals 12 residues. Germline V gene lookup returns CDR1 SGHRS and CDR2 YFSETQ. In nucleotides, the CDR3 is TGCGCCAGTGAGGACCGCTACAATGAGCAGTTCTTC. It yields the protein CASEDRYNEQFF.

The rearrangement uses TRBV5-6 and TRBJ2-7; D is ambiguous. Germline V lookup: CDR1 SGHDT, CDR2 YYEEEE. V lost 4 bases to trimming and J lost 4 bases, with 18 bases between them. This CDR3 has 15 amino acids. CDR3 in amino acids: CASSRSALPSYEQYF. The CDR3 nucleotides read TGTGCCAGCAGCCGATCCGCTTTACCGAGTTACGAGCAGTACTTC.